This T cell receptor beta chain was sequenced during a study of post-analysis software for immune sequencing data. Unique molecular identifiers had been added to the TCR beta cDNA libraries. TCRdb re-analysed the PCR reads in MiXCR, keeping a single row per CDR3 protein. This table holds about 540,000 distinct CDR3 sequences, 30% to 40% found once. Sequencing was carried out using blood. The TCR sequence derives from a girl under 18 with multiple sclerosis.

CDR3 protein: CSARDPHRSDNEQFF. The CDR3 DNA reads as TGCAGTGCTAGAGATCCCCACAGGTCTGACAATGAGCAGTTCTTC. V usage is TRBV20-1 and J usage is TRBJ2-1, with D perhaps matching TRBD1 (5 bases). Germline CDR1 DFQATT, CDR2 SNEGSKA (reference sequence). The CDR3 length is 15 residues. V lost 0 bases and J lost 5, with 14 bases in between.